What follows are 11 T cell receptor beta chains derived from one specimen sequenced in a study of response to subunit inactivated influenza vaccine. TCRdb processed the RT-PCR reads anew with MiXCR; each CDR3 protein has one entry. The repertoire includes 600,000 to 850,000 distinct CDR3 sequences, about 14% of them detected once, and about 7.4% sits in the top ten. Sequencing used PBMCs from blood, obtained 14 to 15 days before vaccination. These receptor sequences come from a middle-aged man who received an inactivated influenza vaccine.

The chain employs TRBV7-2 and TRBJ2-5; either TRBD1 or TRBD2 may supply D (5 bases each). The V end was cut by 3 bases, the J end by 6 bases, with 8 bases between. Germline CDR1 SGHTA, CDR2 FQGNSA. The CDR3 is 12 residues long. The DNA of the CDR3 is TGTGCCAGCAGCTTGAGGGGTCAGACCCAGTACTTC. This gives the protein CASSLRGQTQYF.

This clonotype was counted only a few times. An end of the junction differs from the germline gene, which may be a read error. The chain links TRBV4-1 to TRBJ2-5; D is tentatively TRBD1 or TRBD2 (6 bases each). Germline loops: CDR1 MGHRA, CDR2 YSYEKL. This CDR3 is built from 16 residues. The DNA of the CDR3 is TGCGCCAGCAGCCAAGGATCGCGAGGGGGGCAAGGGACCCAGTACTTC. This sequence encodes CASSQGSRGGQGTQYF.

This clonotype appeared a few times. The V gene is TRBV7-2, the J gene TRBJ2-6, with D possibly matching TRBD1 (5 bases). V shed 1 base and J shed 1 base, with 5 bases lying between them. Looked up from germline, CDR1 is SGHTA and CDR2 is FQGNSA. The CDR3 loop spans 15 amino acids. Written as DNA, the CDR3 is TGTGCCAGCAGCTTAGGACAGTCTGGGGCCAACGTCCTGACTTTC. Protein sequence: CASSLGQSGANVLTF.

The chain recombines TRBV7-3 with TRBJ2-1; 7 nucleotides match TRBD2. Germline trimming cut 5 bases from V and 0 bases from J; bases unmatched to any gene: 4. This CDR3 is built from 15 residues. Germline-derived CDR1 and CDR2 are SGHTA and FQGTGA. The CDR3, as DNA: TGTGCCAGCAGCCACCTAGCGGCCTCCTACAATGAGCAGTTCTTC. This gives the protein CASSHLAASYNEQFF. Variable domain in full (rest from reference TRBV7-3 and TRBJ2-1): GAGVSQTPSNKVTEKGKYVELRCDPISGHTALYWYRQSLGQGPEFLIYFQGTGAADDSGLPNDRFFAVRPEGSVSTLKIQRTERGDSAVYLCASSHLAASYNEQFFGPGTRLTVL.

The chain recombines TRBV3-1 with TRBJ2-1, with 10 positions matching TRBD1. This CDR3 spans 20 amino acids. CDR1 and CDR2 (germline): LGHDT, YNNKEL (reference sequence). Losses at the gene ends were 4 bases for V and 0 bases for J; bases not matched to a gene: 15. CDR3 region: CASSPWTGGGISTSYNEQFF. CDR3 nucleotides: TGTGCCAGCAGCCCATGGACAGGGGGAGGGATATCTACCTCCTACAATGAGCAGTTCTTC.

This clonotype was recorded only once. The CDR3 nucleotides are TGTGCCAGCAGTACGGGACAGGGGGCTTGGGAGCAGTTCTTC. Protein sequence: CASSTGQGAWEQFF. V is TRBV12-3 or TRBV12-4 and J is TRBJ2-1, with TRBD1 matching 12 bases. There are 14 residues in the CDR3. The ends lost 5 bases at V and 10 bases at J; junction bases unmatched: 6.

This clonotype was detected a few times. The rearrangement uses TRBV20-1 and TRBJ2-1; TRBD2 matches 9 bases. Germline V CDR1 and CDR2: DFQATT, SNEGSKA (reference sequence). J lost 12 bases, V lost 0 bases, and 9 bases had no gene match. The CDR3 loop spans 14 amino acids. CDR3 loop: CSARDVAGALWQFF. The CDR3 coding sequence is TGCAGTGCTAGAGATGTAGCGGGGGCCCTGTGGCAGTTCTTC.

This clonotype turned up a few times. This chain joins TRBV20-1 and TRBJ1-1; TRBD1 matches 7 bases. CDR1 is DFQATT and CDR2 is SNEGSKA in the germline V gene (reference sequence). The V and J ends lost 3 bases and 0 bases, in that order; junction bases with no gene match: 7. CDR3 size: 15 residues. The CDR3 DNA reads TGCAGTGCTAGTCCGGGACAGACCATGAACACTGAAGCTTTCTTT. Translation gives CSASPGQTMNTEAFF.

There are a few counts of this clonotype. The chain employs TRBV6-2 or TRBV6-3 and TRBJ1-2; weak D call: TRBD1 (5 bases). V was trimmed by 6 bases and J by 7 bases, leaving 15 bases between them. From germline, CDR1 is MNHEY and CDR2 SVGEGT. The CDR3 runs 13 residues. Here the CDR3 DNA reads TGTGCCAGCAGAACCGCCGGGACGCCTGGCTACACCTTC. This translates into CASRTAGTPGYTF.

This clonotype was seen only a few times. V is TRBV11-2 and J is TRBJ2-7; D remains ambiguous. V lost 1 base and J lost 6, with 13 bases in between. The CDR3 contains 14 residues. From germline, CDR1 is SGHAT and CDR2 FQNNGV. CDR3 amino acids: CASSLVLTEPEQYF. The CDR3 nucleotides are TGTGCCAGCAGCTTAGTACTAACGGAACCCGAGCAGTACTTC.

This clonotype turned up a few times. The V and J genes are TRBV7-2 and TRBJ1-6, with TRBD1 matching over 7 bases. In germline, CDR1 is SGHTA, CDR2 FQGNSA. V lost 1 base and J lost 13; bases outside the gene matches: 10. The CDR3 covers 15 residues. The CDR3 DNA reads TGTGCCAGCAGCTTAGGAGTCAGGGGGAAGGGTCCCCTCCACTTT. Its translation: CASSLGVRGKGPLHF. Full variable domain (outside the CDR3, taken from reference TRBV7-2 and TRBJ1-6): GAGVSQSPSNKVTEKGKDVELRCDPISGHTALYWYRQSLGQGLEFLIYFQGNSAPDKSGLPSDRFSAERTGGSVSTLTIQRTQQEDSAVYLCASSLGVRGKGPLHFGNGTRLTVT.